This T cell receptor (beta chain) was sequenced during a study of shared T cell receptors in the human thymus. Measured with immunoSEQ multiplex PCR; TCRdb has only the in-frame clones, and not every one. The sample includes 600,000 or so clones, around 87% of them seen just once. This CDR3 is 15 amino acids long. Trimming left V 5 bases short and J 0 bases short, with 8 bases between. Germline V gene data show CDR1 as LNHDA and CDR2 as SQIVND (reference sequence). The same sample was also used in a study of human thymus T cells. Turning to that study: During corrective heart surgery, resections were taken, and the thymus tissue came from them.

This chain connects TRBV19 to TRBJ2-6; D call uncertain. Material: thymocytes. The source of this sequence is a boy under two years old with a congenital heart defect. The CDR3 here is CASSFIFSGANVLTF. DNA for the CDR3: TGTGCCAGTAGTTTTATTTTCTCTGGGGCCAACGTCCTGACTTTC.